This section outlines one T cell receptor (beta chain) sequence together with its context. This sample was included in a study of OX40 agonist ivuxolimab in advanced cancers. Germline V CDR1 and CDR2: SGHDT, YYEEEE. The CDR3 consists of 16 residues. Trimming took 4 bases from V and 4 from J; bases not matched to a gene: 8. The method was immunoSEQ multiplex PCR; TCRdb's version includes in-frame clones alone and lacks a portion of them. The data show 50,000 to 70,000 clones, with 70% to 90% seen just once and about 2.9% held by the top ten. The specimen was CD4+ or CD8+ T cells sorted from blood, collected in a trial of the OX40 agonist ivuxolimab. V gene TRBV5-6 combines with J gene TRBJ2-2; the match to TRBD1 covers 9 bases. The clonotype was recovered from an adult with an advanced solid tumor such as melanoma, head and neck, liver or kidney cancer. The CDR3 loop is CASSQLDRGGTGELFF. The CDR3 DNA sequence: TGTGCCAGCAGCCAACTCGACAGGGGGGGCACCGGGGAGCTGTTTTTT.